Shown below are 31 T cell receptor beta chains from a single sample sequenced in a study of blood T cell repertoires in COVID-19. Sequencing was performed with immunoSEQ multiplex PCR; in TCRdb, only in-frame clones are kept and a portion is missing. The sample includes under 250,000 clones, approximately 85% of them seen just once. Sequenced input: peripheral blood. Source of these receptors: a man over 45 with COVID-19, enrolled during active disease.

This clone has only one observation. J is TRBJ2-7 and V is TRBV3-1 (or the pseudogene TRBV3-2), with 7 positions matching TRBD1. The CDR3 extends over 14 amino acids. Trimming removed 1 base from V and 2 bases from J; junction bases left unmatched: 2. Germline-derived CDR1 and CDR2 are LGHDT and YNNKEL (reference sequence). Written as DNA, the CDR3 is TGTGCCAGCAGCCAAGGACAGGGAACCTACGAGCAGTACTTC. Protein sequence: CASSQGQGTYEQYF.

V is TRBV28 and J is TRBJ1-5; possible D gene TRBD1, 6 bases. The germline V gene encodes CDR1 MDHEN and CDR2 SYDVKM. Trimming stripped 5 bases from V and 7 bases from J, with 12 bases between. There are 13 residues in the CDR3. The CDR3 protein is CASSSTGRQPQHF. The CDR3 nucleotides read TGTGCCAGCAGTAGTACAGGGCGGCAGCCCCAGCATTTT.

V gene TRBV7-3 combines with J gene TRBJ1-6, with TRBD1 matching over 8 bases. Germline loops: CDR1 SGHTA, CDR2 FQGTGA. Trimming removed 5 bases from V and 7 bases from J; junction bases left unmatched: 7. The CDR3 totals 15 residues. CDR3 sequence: CASSPQGAANSPLHF. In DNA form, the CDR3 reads TGTGCCAGCAGCCCCCAGGGGGCCGCCAATTCACCCCTCCACTTT. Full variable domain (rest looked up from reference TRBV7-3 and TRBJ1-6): GAGVSQTPSNKVTEKGKYVELRCDPISGHTALYWYRQSLGQGPEFLIYFQGTGAADDSGLPNDRFFAVRPEGSVSTLKIQRTERGDSAVYLCASSPQGAANSPLHFGNGTRLTVT.

This CDR3 reads CASSGPDRGAPNTEAFF. As DNA, the CDR3 is TGTGCCAGCAGTGGCCCGGACAGGGGGGCTCCGAACACTGAAGCTTTCTTT. This chain links TRBV6-1 with TRBJ1-1, with TRBD1 identical over 10 bases. CDR1 and CDR2 from the germline V gene are MNHNS and SASEGT. V was clipped by 4 bases and J by 1 base; unmatched bases: 9. The CDR3 covers 17 residues.

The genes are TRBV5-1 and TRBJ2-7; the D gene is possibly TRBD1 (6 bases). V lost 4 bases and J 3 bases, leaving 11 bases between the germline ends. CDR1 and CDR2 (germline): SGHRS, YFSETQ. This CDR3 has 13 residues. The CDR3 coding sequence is TGCGCCAGCAGCAGCCACAGGGACTACGAGCAGTACTTC. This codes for CASSSHRDYEQYF.

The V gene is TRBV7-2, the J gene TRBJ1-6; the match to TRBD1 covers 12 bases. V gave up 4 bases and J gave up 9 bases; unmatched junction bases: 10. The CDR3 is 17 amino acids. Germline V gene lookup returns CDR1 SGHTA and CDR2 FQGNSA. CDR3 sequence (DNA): TGTGCCAGCAGCTCTCCGGGTGGGACAGGGGGCAGTTCACCCCTCCACTTT. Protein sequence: CASSSPGGTGGSSPLHF.

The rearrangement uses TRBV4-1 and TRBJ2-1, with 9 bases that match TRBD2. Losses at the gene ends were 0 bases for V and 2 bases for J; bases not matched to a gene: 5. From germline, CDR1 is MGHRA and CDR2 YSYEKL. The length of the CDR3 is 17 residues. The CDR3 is CASSQDISGGPYNEQFF. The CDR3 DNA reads TGCGCCAGCAGCCAAGATATCAGCGGGGGGCCCTACAATGAGCAGTTCTTC.

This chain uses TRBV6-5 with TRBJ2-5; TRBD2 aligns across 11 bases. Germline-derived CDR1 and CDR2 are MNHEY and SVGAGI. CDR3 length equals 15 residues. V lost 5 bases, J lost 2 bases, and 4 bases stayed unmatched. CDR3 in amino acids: CASSQLAGAQETQYF. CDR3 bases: TGTGCCAGCAGTCAACTAGCGGGGGCACAAGAGACCCAGTACTTC.

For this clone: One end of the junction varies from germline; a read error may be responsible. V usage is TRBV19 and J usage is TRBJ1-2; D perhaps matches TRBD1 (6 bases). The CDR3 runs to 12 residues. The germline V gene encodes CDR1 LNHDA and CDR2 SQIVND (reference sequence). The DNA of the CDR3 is TGTGCCAGTAGTGTAGAGACAGGTGGCTACACCTTC. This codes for CASSVETGGYTF.

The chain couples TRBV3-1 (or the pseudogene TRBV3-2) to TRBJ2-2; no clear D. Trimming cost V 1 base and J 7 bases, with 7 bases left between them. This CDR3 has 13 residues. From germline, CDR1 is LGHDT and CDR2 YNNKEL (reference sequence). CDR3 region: CASSQGGVGELFF. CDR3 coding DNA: TGTGCCAGCAGCCAAGGAGGTGTCGGGGAGCTGTTTTTT.

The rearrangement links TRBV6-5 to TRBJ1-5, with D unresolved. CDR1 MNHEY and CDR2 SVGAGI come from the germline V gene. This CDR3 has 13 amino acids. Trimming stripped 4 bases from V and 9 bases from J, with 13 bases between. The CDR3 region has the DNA TGTGCCAGCAGTTGGTCGCGACTCGGGCCCCAGCATTTT. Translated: CASSWSRLGPQHF.

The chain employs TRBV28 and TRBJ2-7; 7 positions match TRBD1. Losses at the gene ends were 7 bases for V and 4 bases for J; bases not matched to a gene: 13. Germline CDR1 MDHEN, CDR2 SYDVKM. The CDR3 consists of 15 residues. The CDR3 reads CASTLGTRQGYEQYF. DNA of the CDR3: TGTGCCAGCACCTTAGGGACAAGACAGGGTTACGAGCAGTACTTC.

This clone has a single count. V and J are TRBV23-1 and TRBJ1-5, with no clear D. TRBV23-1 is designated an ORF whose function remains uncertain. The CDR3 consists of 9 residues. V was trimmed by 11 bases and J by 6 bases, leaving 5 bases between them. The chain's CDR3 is CAESQPQHF. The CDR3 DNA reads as TGCGCCGAGAGTCAGCCCCAGCATTTT.

CDR3 bases: TGTGCCAGCAGGACTAGTACGAGGTACAATGAGCAGTTCTTC. Its protein product is CASRTSTRYNEQFF. The chain joins TRBV2 to TRBJ2-1; a possible D gene is TRBD2 (6 bases). Germline V lookup: CDR1 SNHLY, CDR2 FYNNEI. V dropped 6 bases and J dropped 4 bases, with 13 bases sitting between them. This CDR3 has 14 residues.

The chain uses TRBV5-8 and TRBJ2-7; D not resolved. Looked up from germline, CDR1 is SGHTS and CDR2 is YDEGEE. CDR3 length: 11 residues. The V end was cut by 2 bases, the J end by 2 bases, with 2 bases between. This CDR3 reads CASSFTYEQYF. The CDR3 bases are TGTGCCAGCAGCTTTACCTACGAGCAGTACTTC. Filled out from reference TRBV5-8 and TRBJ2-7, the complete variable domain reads EAGVTQSPTHLIKTRGQQATLRCSPISGHTSVYWYQQALGLGLQFLLWYDEGEERNRGNFPPRFSGRQFPNYSSELNVNALELEDSALYLCASSFTYEQYFGPGTRLTVT.

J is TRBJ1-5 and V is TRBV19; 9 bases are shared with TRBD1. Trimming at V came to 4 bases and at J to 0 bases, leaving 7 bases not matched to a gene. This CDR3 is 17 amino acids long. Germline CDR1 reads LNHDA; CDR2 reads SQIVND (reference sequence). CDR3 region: CASSTHRDRDSNQPQHF. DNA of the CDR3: TGTGCCAGTAGTACCCACCGGGACAGGGATAGCAATCAGCCCCAGCATTTT.

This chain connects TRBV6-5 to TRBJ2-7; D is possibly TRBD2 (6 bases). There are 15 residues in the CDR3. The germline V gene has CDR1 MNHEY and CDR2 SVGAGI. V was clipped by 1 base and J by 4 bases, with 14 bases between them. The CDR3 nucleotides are TGTGCCAGCAGTTACTTTGGGGGGAGAGAGTACGAGCAGTACTTC. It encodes CASSYFGGREYEQYF.

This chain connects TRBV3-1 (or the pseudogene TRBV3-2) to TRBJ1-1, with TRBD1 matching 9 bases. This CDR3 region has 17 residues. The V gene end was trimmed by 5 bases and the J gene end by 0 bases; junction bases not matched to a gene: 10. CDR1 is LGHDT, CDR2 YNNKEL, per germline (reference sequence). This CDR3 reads CASSAGTGIRMNTEAFF. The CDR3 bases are TGTGCCAGCAGCGCCGGGACAGGGATTCGCATGAACACTGAAGCTTTCTTT.

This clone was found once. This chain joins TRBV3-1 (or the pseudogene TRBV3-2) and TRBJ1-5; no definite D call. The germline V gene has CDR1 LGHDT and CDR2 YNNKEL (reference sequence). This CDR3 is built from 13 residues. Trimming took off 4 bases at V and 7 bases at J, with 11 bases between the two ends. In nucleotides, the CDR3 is TGTGCCAGCAGCCCCTCGACTAAGCAGCCCCAGCATTTT. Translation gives CASSPSTKQPQHF.

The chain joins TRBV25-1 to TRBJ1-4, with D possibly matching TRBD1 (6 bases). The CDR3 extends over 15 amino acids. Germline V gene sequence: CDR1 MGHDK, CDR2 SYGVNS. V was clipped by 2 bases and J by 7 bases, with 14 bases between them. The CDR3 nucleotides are TGTGCCAGCAGTGAAGTAGAAAGGGGGGGTGAAAAACTGTTTTTT. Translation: CASSEVERGGEKLFF.

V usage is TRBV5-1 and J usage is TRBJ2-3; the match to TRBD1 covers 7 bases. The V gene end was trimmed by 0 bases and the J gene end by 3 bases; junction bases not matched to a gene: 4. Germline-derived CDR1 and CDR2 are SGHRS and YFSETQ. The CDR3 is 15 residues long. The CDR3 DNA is TGCGCCAGCAGCTTGGTTAACAGGGGAACAGATACGCAGTATTTT. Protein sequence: CASSLVNRGTDTQYF.

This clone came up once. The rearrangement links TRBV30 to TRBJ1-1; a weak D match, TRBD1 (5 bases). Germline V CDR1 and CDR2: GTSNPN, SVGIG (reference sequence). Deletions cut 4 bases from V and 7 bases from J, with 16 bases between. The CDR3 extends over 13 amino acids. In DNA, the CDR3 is TGTGCCTGGACCCCCGGGGGGACCTATGAAGCTTTCTTT. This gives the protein CAWTPGGTYEAFF.

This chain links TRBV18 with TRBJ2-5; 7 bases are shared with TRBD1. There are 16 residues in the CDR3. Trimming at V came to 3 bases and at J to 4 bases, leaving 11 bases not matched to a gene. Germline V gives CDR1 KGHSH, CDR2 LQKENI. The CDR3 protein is CASSPPQGVVAETQYF. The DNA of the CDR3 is TGTGCCAGCTCACCCCCTCAGGGGGTGGTGGCAGAGACCCAGTACTTC.

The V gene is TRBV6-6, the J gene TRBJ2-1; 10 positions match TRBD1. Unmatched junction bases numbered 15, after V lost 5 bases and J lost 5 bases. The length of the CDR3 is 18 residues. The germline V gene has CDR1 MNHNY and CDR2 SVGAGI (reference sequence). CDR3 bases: TGTGCCAGCAGTCCCCTGACCTTGGACAGGGGGAGTGACAATGAGCAGTTCTTC. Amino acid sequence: CASSPLTLDRGSDNEQFF.

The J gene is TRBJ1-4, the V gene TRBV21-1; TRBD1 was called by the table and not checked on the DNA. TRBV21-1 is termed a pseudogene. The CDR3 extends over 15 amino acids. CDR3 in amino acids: CASSRTGGSLEKLFF. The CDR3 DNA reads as TGTGCCAGCAGCAGAACAGGGGGCAGTCTTGAAAAACTGTTTTTT.

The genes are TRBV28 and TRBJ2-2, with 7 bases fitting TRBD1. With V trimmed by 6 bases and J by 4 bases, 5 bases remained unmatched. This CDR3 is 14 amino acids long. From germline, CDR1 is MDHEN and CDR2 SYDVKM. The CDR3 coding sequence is TGTGCCAGCAGGACCTCAGGGGGCACCGGGGAGCTGTTTTTT. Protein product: CASRTSGGTGELFF.

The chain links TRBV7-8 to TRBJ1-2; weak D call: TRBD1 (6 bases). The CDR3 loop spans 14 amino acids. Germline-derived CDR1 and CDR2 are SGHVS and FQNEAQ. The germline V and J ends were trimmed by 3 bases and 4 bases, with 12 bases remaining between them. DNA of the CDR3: TGTGCCAGCAGCTTGAGGACAGAATTCTATGGCTACACCTTC. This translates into CASSLRTEFYGYTF.

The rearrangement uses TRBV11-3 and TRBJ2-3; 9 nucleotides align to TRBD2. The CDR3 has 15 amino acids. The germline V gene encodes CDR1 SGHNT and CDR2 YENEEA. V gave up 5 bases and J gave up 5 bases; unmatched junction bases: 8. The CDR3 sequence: CASSPGAGGLDTQYF. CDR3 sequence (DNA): TGTGCCAGCAGCCCCGGAGCGGGGGGCCTAGATACGCAGTATTTT.

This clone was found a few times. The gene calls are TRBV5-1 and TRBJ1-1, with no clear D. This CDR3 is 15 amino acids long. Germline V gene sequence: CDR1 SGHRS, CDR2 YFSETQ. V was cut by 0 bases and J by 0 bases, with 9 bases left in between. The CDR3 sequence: CASSLAGNLNTEAFF. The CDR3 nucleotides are TGCGCCAGCAGCTTGGCCGGGAACTTGAACACTGAAGCTTTCTTT.

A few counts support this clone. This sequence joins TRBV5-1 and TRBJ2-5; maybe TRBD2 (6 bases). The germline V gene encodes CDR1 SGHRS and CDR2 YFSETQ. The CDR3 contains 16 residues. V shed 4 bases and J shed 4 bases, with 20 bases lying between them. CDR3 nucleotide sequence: TGCGCCAGCAGCCCCTCTTTTACAGTGGGGGGAGAGACCCAGTACTTC. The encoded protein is CASSPSFTVGGETQYF.

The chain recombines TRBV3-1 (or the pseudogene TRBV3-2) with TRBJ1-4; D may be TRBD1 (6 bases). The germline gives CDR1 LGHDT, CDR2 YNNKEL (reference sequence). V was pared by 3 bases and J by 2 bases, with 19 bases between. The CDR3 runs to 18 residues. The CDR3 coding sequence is TGTGCCAGCAGCCATCATCGGGCCGGGGGGGCGACTAATGAAAAACTGTTTTTT. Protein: CASSHHRAGGATNEKLFF.